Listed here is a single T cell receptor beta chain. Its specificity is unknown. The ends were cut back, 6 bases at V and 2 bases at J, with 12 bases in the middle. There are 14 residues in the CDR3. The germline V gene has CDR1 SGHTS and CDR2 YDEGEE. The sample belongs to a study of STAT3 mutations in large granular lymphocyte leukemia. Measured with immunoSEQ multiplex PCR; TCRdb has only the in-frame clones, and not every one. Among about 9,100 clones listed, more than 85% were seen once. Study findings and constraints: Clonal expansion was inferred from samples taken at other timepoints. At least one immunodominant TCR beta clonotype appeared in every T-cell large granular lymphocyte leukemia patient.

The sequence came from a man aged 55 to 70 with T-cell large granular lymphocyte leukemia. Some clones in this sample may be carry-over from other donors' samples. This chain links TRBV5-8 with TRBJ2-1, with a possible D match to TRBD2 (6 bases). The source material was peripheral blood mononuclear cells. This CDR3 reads CASNPGLTYNEQFF. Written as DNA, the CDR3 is TGTGCCAGCAACCCGGGACTTACCTACAATGAGCAGTTCTTC.